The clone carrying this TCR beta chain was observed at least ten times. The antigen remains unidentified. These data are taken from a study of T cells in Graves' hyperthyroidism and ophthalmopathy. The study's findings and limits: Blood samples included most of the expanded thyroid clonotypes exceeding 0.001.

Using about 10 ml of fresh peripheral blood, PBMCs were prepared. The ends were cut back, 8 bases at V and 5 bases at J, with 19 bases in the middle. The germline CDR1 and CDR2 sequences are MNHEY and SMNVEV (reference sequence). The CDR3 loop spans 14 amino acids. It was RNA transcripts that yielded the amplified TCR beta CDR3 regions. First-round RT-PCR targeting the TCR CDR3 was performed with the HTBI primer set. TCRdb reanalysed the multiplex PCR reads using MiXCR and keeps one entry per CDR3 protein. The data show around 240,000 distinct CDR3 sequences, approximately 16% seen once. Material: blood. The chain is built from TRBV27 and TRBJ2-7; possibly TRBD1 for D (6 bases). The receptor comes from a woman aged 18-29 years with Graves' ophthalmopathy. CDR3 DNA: TGTGCCAGCGCAACAGGGCCAAATCCTAACGAGCAGTACTTC. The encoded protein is CASATGPNPNEQYF.